The 10 T cell receptor beta chains listed next were all sequenced from one sample in a study of T cell repertoires in cytomegalovirus infection. MiXCR, run by TCRdb on the reads, gives a single entry per CDR3 protein. This sample yields some 240,000 distinct CDR3 sequences, of which over 15% are seen a single time; approximately 51% belongs to the top ten. Sequences were obtained from CD8+ T cells from PBMCs. These receptors all come from a human donor in good health (CMV status not recorded). Some clones in this sample may be carry-over from other donors' samples.

The chain combines TRBV27 with TRBJ2-1, with 8 bases lining up with TRBD2. Germline CDR1 MNHEY, CDR2 SMNVEV (reference sequence). V gave up 2 bases and J gave up 4 bases; unmatched junction bases: 4. The CDR3 is made up of 15 amino acids. CDR3 nucleotides: TGTGCCAGCAGTTTAGTGTCTAGCGGGTACAATGAGCAGTTCTTC. This sequence encodes CASSLVSSGYNEQFF.

This chain joins TRBV6-2 or TRBV6-3 and TRBJ2-1, with 9 positions matching TRBD2. Germline trimming cut 0 bases from V and 8 bases from J; bases unmatched to any gene: 20. The CDR3 has 20 residues. Looked up from germline, CDR1 is MNHEY and CDR2 is SVGEGT. The CDR3 coding sequence is TGTGCCAGCAGTTACTCGTGGGTATCTCTAGCGGGGCCAATTAGGGATGAGCAGTTCTTC. Amino acid sequence: CASSYSWVSLAGPIRDEQFF.

The V gene is TRBV2, the J gene TRBJ2-7; 9 bases are a match to TRBD2. The V gene's germline CDR1 is SNHLY and CDR2 FYNNEI. The CDR3 loop spans 18 amino acids. With V trimmed by 0 bases and J by 3 bases, 12 bases remained unmatched. The CDR3 DNA sequence: TGTGCCAGCAGTGAAGCCCCTTCCTGGACTAGCGTGTACTACGAGCAGTACTTC. Amino acids: CASSEAPSWTSVYYEQYF.

This clonotype appeared a few times. The chain employs TRBV20-1 and TRBJ1-2; a weak D match, TRBD1 (5 bases). This CDR3 comprises 16 residues. The V gene lost 0 bases and the J gene lost 5 bases, with 19 bases spanning the gap. Per the germline V gene, CDR1 is DFQATT and CDR2 is SNEGSKA (reference sequence). CDR3 sequence: CSARDQRGTQIYGYTF. CDR3 bases: TGCAGTGCTAGAGATCAGCGGGGGACGCAGATTTATGGCTACACCTTC.

The V and J genes are TRBV7-9 and TRBJ1-1; D is unclear. Trimming cost V 4 bases and J 4 bases, with 7 bases left between them. Per the germline V gene, CDR1 is SEHNR and CDR2 is FQNEAQ (reference sequence). This CDR3 has 12 residues. CDR3 protein: CASSSTFTEAFF. The CDR3 DNA reads as TGTGCCAGCAGCTCCACTTTCACTGAAGCTTTCTTT.

About this clonotype itself: Germline is not matched at one junction end, which may reflect a read error. This sequence joins TRBV4-2 and TRBJ2-1; D possibly corresponds to TRBD2 (7 bases). Per germline, CDR1 LGHNA and CDR2 YNFKEQ. The CDR3 totals 15 residues. In DNA form, the CDR3 reads TGTGCCAGCAGCCCCGAGGGGGGGTCCTACAATGAGCACTTCTTC. This sequence encodes CASSPEGGSYNEHFF.

This clonotype was seen only a few times. V gene TRBV7-9 combines with J gene TRBJ2-5; 10 nucleotides align to TRBD2. CDR3 length: 18 residues. CDR1 and CDR2 from the germline V gene are SEHNR and FQNEAQ (reference sequence). The ends lost 5 bases at V and 4 bases at J; junction bases unmatched: 16. This CDR3 is CASSLRQGLAGGRETQYF. The CDR3 bases are TGTGCCAGCAGCCTTCGCCAGGGATTAGCGGGGGGCCGAGAGACCCAGTACTTC.

The rearrangement links TRBV6-5 to TRBJ2-1, with 11 bases matching TRBD2. Germline CDR1 reads MNHEY; CDR2 reads SVGAGI. Germline trimming cut 4 bases from V and 7 bases from J; bases unmatched to any gene: 9. This CDR3 region has 16 residues. CDR3: CASSFYRTSGGNEQFF. The DNA for the CDR3 is TGTGCCAGCAGTTTTTATCGTACTAGCGGGGGAAATGAGCAGTTCTTC.

Only a few counts were recorded for this clonotype. The chain employs TRBV7-9 and TRBJ1-4; perhaps TRBD1 as D (5 bases). The V end lost 5 bases, the J end lost 6 bases, and 13 bases lay between the germline ends. CDR1 SEHNR and CDR2 FQNEAQ come from the germline V gene (reference sequence). The CDR3 loop spans 14 amino acids. The CDR3 DNA follows: TGTGCCAGCAGCGAGGGAGGGGTGGATGAAAAACTGTTTTTT. It codes for CASSEGGVDEKLFF.

This clonotype has more than one count but fewer than ten. The chain has TRBV12-3 or TRBV12-4 and TRBJ2-1; 14 bases fit TRBD2. This CDR3 spans 13 amino acids. After removal of 3 bases from V and 15 bases from J, the junction contained 4 bases not matched to a gene. In DNA, the CDR3 is TGTGCCAGCAGTTTGGGACTAGCGGGGGACGCGTTCTTC. It is translated as CASSLGLAGDAFF.